This T cell receptor (beta chain) comes out of a study of radiotherapy plus CTLA-4 blockade in lung cancer. The method was immunoSEQ multiplex PCR; TCRdb's version includes in-frame clones alone and lacks a portion of them. The sample contains about 53,000 clones, 84% of which appear only once. General study findings and limits: Researchers report tumor-derived TCR clones expanding in blood after radiotherapy plus ipilimumab.

This clone appeared a few times. What it binds is unknown. The J segment lost 7 bases and the V segment lost 2 bases, leaving 8 bases of the junction unmatched. The CDR3 length is 15 residues. The germline CDR1 and CDR2 sequences are LGHNA and YNFKEQ. The material was peripheral blood, obtained from a patient treated with radiotherapy plus ipilimumab. This receptor was obtained from a human donor with non-small cell lung cancer whose response to radiotherapy plus ipilimumab could not be evaluated. The chain employs TRBV4-2 and TRBJ1-5; 7 positions agree with TRBD1. CDR3 amino acids: CASSQWGTVNQPQHF. DNA for the CDR3: TGTGCCAGCAGCCAATGGGGGACAGTCAACCAGCCCCAGCATTTT.